The T cell receptor beta chain described here comes from a study of blood T cell repertoires in COVID-19. Whole-study context: PBMCs, B-cell-depleted T cells, or T cells provided the cDNA or gDNA that made up the material.

The CDR3 has 12 amino acids. Germline V gives CDR1 SNHLY, CDR2 FYNNEI. Between the trimmed V and J ends, which lost 6 bases and 17 bases, there was a span of 17 bases. Libraries were prepared by immunoSEQ multiplex PCR; TCRdb keeps only in-frame clonotypes and omits some of them. This table holds about 300,000 clones, 86% found once. The receptor was derived from a woman younger than 30 who had recovered from COVID-19. This chain connects TRBV2 to TRBJ1-6; D may be TRBD1 (5 bases). The sequencing input was PBMCs or T cells enriched from blood (not recorded which). In DNA, the CDR3 is TGTGCCAGCAGCGATCTACTGCCGACAGTCCACTTT. This sequence encodes CASSDLLPTVHF.